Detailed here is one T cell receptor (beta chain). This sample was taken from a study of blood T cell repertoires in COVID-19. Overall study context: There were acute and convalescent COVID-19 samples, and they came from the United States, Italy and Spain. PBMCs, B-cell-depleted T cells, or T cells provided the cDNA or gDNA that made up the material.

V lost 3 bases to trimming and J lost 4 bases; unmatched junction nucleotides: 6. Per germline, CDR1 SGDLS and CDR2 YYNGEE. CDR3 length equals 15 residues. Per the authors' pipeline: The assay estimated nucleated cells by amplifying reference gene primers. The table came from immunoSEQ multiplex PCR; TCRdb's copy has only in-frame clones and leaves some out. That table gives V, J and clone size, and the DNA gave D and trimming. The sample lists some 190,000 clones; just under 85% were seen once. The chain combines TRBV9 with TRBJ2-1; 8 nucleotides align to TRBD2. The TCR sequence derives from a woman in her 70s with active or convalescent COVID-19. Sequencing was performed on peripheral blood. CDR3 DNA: TGTGCCAGCAGCGCTAGCGGGCAAGAATACAATGAGCAGTTCTTC. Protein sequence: CASSASGQEYNEQFF.